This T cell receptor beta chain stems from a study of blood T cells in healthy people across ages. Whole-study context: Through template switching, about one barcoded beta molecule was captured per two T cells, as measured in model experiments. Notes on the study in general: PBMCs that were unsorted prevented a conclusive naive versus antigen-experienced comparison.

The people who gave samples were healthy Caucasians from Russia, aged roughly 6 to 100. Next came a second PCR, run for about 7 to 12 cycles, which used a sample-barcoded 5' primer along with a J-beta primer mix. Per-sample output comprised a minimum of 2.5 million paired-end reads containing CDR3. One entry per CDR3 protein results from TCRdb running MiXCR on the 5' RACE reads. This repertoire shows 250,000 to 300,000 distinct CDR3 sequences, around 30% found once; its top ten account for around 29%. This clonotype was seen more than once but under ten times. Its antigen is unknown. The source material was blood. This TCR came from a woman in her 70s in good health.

The CDR3 bases are TGTGCCAGCAGCTTAGCGGGGGGGACTACCAGCTCCTACGAGCAGTACTTC. It specifies CASSLAGGTTSSYEQYF. The genes are TRBV7-2 and TRBJ2-7, with 7 bases identical to TRBD2. Germline V gene sequence: CDR1 SGHTA, CDR2 FQGNSA. The CDR3 runs 17 residues. With 0 bases clipped from V and 0 bases from J, the junction kept 8 bases outside the gene matches.